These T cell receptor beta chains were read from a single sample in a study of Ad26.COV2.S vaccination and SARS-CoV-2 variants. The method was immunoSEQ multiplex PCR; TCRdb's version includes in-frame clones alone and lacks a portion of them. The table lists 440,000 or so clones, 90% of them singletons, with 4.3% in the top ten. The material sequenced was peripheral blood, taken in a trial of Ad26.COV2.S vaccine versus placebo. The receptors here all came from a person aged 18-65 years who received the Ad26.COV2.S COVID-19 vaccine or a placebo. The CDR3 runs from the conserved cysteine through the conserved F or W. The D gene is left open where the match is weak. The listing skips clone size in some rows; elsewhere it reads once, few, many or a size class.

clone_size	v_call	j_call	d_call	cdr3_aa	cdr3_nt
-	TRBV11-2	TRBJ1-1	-	CASSLLHDTEAFF	TGTGCCAGCAGCCTACTCCACGACACTGAAGCTTTCTTT
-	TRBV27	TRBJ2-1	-	CASSLQGNEQFF	TGTGCCAGCAGCTTACAGGGTAATGAGCAGTTCTTC
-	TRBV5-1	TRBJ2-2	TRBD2	CASSLLAGTGELFF	TGCGCCAGCAGCTTACTAGCGGGCACCGGGGAGCTGTTTTTT
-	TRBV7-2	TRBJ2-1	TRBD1	CASSPDRDNEQFF	TGTGCCAGCAGTCCCGACAGGGACAATGAGCAGTTCTTC
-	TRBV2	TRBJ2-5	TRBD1	CASSRTGLEETQYF	TGTGCCAGCAGCCGGACAGGACTGGAAGAGACCCAGTACTTC
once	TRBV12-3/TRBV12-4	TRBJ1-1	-	CASSSREFEAFF	TGTGCCAGCAGTTCGAGGGAGTTCGAAGCTTTCTTT
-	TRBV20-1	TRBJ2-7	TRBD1	CSAKQGLEQYF	TGCAGTGCTAAACAGGGGCTCGAGCAGTACTTC
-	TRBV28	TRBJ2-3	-	CATAFDRQSDTQYF	TGTGCTACAGCATTTGACAGACAATCAGATACGCAGTATTTT
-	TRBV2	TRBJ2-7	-	CASSEWRSEQYF	TGTGCCAGCAGTGAATGGAGGAGTGAGCAGTACTTC
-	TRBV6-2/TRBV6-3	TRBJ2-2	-	CASSYPAGELFF	TGTGCCAGCAGTTACCCTGCCGGGGAGCTGTTTTTT
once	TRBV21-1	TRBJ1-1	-	CASSSRTGVNTEAFF	TGTGCCAGCAGCTCCCGGACAGGCGTGAACACTGAAGCTTTCTTT
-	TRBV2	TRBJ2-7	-	CASRGTMLYSYEQYF	TGTGCCAGCAGAGGCACTATGTTGTACAGCTACGAGCAGTACTTC
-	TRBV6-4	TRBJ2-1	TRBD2	CASSDSLAGGNEQFF	TGTGCCAGCAGTGACTCGCTAGCGGGAGGCAATGAGCAGTTCTTC
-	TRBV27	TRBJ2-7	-	CASSSSGEQYF	TGTGCCAGCAGCTCCTCGGGGGAGCAGTACTTC
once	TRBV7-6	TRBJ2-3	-	CASSQLGGENPDTQYF	TGTGCCAGCAGCCAACTCGGGGGAGAGAACCCAGATACGCAGTATTTT
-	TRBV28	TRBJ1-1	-	CASSRTLGTEAFF	TGTGCCAGCAGTCGGACCCTGGGAACTGAAGCTTTCTTT
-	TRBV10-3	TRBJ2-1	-	CAISESGQGGSEQFF	TGTGCCATCAGTGAGTCAGGGCAGGGAGGAAGTGAGCAGTTCTTC
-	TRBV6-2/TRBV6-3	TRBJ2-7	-	CASSRTTRGGEQYF	TGTGCCAGCAGCCGGACGACTCGGGGTGGCGAGCAGTACTTC
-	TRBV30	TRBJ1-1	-	CAWSWTLNTEAFF	TGTGCCTGGAGTTGGACATTGAACACTGAAGCTTTCTTT
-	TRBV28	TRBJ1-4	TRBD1	CASSPTGTTNEKLFF	TGTGCCAGCAGTCCGACAGGGACTACTAATGAAAAACTGTTTTTT
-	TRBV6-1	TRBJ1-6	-	CASSERRDGGNSPLHF	TGTGCCAGCAGCGAAAGGAGGGACGGTGGAAATTCACCCCTCCACTTT
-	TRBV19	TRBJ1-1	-	CASSIGGYMDEAFF	TGTGCCAGTAGTATCGGGGGTTATATGGATGAAGCTTTCTTT
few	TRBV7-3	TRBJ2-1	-	CASSGGQFNEQFF	TGTGCCAGCAGTGGGGGGCAGTTCAATGAGCAGTTCTTC
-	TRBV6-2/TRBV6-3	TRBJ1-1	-	CASSRYREVATEAFF	TGTGCCAGCAGTCGGTATCGGGAGGTGGCCACTGAAGCTTTCTTT
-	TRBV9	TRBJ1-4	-	CASSVGGGTNEKLFF	TGTGCCAGCAGCGTCGGTGGGGGAACTAATGAAAAACTGTTTTTT
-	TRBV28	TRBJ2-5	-	CASSFVSPNQETQYF	TGTGCCAGCAGTTTTGTCTCCCCAAACCAAGAGACCCAGTACTTC
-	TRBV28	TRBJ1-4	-	CASSFRVATNEKLFF	TGTGCCAGCAGTTTCCGGGTTGCAACTAATGAAAAACTGTTTTTT
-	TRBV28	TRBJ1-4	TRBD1	CASSPGGSYEKLFF	TGTGCCAGCAGCCCAGGGGGCAGTTATGAAAAACTGTTTTTT
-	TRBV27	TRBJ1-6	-	CASSRRTGGSPLHF	TGTGCCAGTTCCCGACGGACCGGGGGTTCACCCCTCCACTTT
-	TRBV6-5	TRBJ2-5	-	CASSNGRTSETQYF	TGTGCCAGCAGTAACGGGAGAACCTCGGAGACCCAGTACTTC
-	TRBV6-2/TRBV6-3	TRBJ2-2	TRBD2	CASSYLRRERGTGELFF	TGTGCCAGCAGTTACTTGAGGCGGGAGCGAGGCACCGGGGAGCTGTTTTTT
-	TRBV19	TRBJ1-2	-	CASSPSDSNYGYTF	TGTGCCAGTAGTCCCTCGGACAGTAACTATGGCTACACCTTC
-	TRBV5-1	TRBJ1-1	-	CASSLELHTEAFF	TGCGCCAGCAGCTTGGAGTTGCACACTGAAGCTTTCTTT
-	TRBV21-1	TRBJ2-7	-	CASSNTSGSYEQYF	TGTGCCAGCAGCAACACTAGCGGCTCCTACGAGCAGTACTTC
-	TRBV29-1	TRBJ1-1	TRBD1	CSVEGLSDRDYAEAFF	TGCAGCGTTGAAGGCTTATCCGACAGGGATTATGCTGAAGCTTTCTTT
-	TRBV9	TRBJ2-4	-	CASSTGGGSKNIQYF	TGTGCCAGCAGCACGGGGGGCGGGTCCAAAAACATTCAGTACTTC
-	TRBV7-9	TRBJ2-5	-	CASSVQGGQETQYF	TGTGCCAGCAGCGTACAGGGTGGGCAAGAGACCCAGTACTTC
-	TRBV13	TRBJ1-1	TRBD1	CASSLGGTDWDTEAFF	TGTGCCAGCAGCTTAGGCGGGACAGACTGGGACACTGAAGCTTTCTTT
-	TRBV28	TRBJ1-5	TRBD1	CASRFPQGKGYQPQHF	TGTGCCAGCAGATTCCCACAGGGGAAAGGTTATCAGCCCCAGCATTTT
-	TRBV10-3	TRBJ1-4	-	CAISVGTGNEKLFF	TGTGCCATCAGTGTTGGGACGGGGAATGAAAAACTGTTTTTT
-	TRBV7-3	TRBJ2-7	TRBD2	CASSRTSGYEQYF	TGTGCCAGCAGCCGGACTAGCGGCTACGAGCAGTACTTC
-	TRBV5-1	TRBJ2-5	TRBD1	CASSLGDRQGGETQYF	TGCGCCAGCAGCTTGGGGGATCGACAGGGGGGAGAGACCCAGTACTTC
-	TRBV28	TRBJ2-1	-	CASSPPRWAYNEQFF	TGTGCCAGCAGTCCCCCTAGGTGGGCCTACAATGAGCAGTTCTTC
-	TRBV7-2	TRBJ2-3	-	CASSLAQGLWTDTQYF	TGTGCCAGCAGCTTAGCGCAGGGATTGTGGACAGATACGCAGTATTTT
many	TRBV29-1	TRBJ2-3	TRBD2	CSALGLARADTQYF	TGCAGCGCCCTAGGACTAGCGAGGGCAGATACGCAGTATTTT
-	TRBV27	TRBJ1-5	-	CASSMRGSNQPQHF	TGTGCCAGCAGTATGAGGGGCAGCAATCAGCCCCAGCATTTT
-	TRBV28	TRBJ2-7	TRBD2	CASSLGRGGYEQYF	TGTGCCAGCAGTTTGGGACGGGGGGGCTACGAGCAGTACTTC
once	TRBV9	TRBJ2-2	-	CASSVEPGGRVTGELFF	TGTGCCAGCAGCGTAGAACCTGGGGGGCGCGTAACCGGGGAGCTGTTTTTT
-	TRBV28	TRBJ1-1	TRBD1	CASNPRTGTFEAFF	TGTGCCAGCAACCCACGGACAGGAACATTTGAAGCTTTCTTT
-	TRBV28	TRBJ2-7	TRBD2	CASSLRLTSGLNYEQYF	TGTGCCAGCAGCCTAAGGTTGACTAGCGGACTCAACTACGAGCAGTACTTC
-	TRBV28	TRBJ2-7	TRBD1	CASSPGTGAPSEQYF	TGTGCCAGCAGTCCTGGGACAGGCGCCCCAAGCGAGCAGTACTTC